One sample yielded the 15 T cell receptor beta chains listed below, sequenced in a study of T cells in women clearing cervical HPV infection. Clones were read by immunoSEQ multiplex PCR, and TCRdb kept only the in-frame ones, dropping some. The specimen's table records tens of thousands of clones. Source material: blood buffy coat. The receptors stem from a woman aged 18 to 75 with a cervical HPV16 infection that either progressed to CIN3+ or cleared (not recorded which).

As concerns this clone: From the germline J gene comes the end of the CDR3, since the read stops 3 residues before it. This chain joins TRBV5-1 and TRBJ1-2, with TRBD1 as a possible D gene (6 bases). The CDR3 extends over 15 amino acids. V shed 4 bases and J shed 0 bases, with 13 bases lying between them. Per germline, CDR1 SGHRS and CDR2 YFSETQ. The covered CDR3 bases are TGCGCCAGCAGCAGTACAGGGAAGACTAACTATGGC. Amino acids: CASSSTGKTNYG. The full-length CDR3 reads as CASSSTGKTNYGYTF. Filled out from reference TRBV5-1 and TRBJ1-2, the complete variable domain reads KAGVTQTPRYLIKTRGQQVTLSCSPISGHRSVSWYQQTPGQGLQFLFEYFSETQRNKGNFPGRFSGRQFSNSRSEMNVSTLELGDSALYLCASSSTGKTNYGYTFGSGTRLTVV.

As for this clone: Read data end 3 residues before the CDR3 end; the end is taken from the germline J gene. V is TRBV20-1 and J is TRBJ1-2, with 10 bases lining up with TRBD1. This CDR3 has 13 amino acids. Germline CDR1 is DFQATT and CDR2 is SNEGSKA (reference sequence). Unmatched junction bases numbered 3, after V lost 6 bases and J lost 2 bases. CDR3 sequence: CSAGQGGNYGYTF. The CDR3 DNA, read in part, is TGCAGTGCCGGACAGGGGGGAAACTATGGC.

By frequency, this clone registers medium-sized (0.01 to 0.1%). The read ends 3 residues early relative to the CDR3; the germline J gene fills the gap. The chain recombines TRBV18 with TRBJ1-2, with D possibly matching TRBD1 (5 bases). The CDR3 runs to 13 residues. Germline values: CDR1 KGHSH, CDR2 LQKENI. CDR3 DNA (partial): TGTGCCAGCTCTAACCAATTGGGGCGAGGC. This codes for CASSNQLGRG. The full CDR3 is CASSNQLGRGYTF.

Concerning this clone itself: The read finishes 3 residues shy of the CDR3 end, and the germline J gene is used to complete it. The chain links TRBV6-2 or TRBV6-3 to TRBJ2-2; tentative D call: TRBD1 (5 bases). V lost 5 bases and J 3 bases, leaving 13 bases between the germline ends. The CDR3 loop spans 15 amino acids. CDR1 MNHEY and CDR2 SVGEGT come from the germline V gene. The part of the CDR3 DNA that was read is TGTGCCAGCAGTGGACAACCCCCGGACACCGGGGAG. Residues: CASSGQPPDTGE. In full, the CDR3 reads CASSGQPPDTGELFF.

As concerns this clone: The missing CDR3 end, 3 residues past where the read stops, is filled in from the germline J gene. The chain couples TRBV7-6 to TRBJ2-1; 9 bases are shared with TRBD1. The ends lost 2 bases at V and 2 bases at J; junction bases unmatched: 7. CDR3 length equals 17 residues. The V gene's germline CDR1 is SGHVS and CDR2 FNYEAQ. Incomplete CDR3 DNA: TGTGCCAGCAGCTTATCCCGGGACAGGGCAGCCTACAATGAG. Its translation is CASSLSRDRAAYNE. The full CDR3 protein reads CASSLSRDRAAYNEQFF.

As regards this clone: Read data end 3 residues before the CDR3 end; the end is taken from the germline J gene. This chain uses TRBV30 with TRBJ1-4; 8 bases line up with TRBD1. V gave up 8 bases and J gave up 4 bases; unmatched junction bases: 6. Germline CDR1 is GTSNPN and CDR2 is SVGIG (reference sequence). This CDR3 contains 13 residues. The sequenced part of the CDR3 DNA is TGTGCCGGAAGAACAGGGGGTAATGAAAAA. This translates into CAGRTGGNEK. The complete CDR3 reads CAGRTGGNEKLFF.

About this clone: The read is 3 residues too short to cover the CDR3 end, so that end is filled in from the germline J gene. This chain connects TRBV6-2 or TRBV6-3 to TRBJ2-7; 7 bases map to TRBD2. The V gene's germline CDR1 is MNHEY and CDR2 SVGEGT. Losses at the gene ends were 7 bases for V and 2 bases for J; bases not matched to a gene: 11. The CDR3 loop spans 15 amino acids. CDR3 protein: CASTTNAGAPYEQYF. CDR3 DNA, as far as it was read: TGTGCCAGCACCACTAATGCGGGAGCTCCCTACGAG.

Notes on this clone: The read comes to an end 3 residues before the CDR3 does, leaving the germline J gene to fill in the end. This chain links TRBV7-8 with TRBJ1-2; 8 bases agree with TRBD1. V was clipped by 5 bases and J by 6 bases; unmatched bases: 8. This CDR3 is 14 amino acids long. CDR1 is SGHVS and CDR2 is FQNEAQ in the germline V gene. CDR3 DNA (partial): TGTGCCAGCAGCCTCCGACAGGGGTCCGATGGC. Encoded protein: CASSLRQGSDG. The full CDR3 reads CASSLRQGSDGYTF.

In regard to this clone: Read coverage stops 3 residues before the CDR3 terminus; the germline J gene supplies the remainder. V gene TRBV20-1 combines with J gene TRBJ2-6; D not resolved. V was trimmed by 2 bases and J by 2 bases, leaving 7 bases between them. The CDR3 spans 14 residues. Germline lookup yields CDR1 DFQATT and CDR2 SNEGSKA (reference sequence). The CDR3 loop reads CSARNQTGANVLTF. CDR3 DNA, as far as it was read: TGCAGTGCTAGAAACCAGACTGGGGCCAACGTC.

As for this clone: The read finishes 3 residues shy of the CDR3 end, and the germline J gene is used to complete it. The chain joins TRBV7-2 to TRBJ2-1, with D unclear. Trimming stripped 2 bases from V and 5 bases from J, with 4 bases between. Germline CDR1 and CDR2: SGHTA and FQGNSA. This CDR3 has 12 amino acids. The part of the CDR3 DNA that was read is TGTGCCAGCAGCTTATACAACAATGAG. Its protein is CASSLYNNE. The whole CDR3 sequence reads CASSLYNNEQFF.

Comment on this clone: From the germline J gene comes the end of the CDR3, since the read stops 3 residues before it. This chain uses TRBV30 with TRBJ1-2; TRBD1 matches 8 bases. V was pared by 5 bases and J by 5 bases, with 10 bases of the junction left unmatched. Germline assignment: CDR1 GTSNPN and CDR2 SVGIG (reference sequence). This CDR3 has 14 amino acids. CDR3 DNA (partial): TGTGCCTGGGGCGCACCGGGACAGGAATATGGC. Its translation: CAWGAPGQEYG. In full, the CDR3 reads CAWGAPGQEYGYTF.

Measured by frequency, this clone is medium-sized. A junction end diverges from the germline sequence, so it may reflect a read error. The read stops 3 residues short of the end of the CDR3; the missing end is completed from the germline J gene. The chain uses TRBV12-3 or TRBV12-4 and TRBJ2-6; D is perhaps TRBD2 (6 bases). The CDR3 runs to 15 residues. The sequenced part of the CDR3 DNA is TGTGCCAGCAGCCCGACCGGGACTGGAGCCAACGTC. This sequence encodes CASSPTGTGANV. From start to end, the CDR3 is CASSPTGTGANVLTF.

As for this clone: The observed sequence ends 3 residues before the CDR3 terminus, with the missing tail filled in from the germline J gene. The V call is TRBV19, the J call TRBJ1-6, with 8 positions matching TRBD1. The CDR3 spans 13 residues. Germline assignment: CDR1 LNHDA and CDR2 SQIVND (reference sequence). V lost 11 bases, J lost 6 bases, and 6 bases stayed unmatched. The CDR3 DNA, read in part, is TGTGCCGGCGGACAGGGAGTTAATTCACCC. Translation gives CAGGQGVNSP. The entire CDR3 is CAGGQGVNSPLHF.

The covered CDR3 bases are TGTGCCAGCAGCTTAAGGCAGGACAATGAG. Its translation: CASSLRQDNE. The CDR3 in its entirety is CASSLRQDNEQFF. The rearrangement links TRBV7-2 to TRBJ2-1; D remains unclear. From the germline J gene comes the end of the CDR3, since the read stops 3 residues before it. Trimming pared 2 bases from V and 5 bases from J, leaving 7 bases between. Germline V lookup: CDR1 SGHTA, CDR2 FQGNSA. The CDR3 consists of 13 residues.

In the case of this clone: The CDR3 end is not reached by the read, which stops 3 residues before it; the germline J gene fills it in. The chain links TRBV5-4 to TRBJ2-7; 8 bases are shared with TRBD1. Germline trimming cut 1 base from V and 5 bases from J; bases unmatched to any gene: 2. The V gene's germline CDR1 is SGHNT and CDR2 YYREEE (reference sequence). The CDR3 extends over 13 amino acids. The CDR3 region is CASSLPGGDEQYF. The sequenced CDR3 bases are TGTGCCAGCAGCTTGCCAGGGGGCGACGAG.